These 2 T cell receptor beta chains were all obtained from the same sample, sequenced in a study of T cells in Graves' hyperthyroidism and ophthalmopathy. Using RNA transcripts as the source, TCR beta CDR3 regions were amplified. TCR CDR3 regions were first amplified by RT-PCR with HTBI primers. MiXCR, applied by TCRdb to the multiplex PCR reads, yields one record per CDR3 protein. The table includes some 740,000 distinct CDR3 sequences, around 15% detected once. The sample was blood. Every receptor here comes from a woman under 30 with Graves' hyperthyroidism.

This clonotype was picked up a small number of times. The chain recombines TRBV18 with TRBJ2-1; D is possibly TRBD2 (6 bases). The CDR3 has 17 residues. CDR1 KGHSH and CDR2 LQKENI come from the germline V gene. The V end lost 5 bases, the J end lost 3 bases, and 20 bases lay between the germline ends. The CDR3 sequence: CASSGSKPGLDYNEQFF. The CDR3 DNA follows: TGTGCCAGCTCAGGCAGCAAGCCGGGACTTGACTACAATGAGCAGTTCTTC.

This clonotype has a count of ten or more. The V call is TRBV7-9, the J call TRBJ2-7; weak D call: TRBD1 (6 bases). Trimming took off 1 base at V and 4 bases at J, with 8 bases between the two ends. CDR1 is SEHNR, CDR2 FQNEAQ, per germline (reference sequence). The CDR3 runs 13 residues. As DNA, the CDR3 is TGTGCCAGCAGCTTAGGGACAGAATACGAGCAGTACTTC. Translated, it gives CASSLGTEYEQYF.